This is a list of T cell receptor beta chains from one sample in a study of glioma-infiltrating T cells after dendritic cell vaccination. The protocol was immunoSEQ multiplex PCR, while the TCRdb copy is restricted to in-frame clones and leaves out a portion. The table records fewer than 95,000 clones, less than 85% of them present only once. The sequencing here drew on blood, taken after dendritic cell vaccination. The receptors were sampled from a human donor with glioblastoma. Both conserved end residues are part of each CDR3. Fields, in order: D gene, clone size, V gene, J gene, CDR3 length, CDR3 DNA, CDR3 protein. The D gene is left open where the match is weak. Not every row has a clone size; where given, it reads once, few, many or a size class.

d_gene: .
abundance: .
v_gene: TRBV5-4
j_gene: TRBJ2-3
len: 15
CDR3nt: TGTGCCAGCAGCAAGGGGCCTAGCGGCACAGATACGCAGTATTTT
CDR3aa: CASSKGPSGTDTQYF

d_gene: TRBD2
abundance: .
v_gene: TRBV7-2
j_gene: TRBJ2-5
len: 16
CDR3nt: TGTGCCAGCAGCCTTACCAGACTAGCGGGAATGGAGACCCAGTACTTC
CDR3aa: CASSLTRLAGMETQYF

d_gene: TRBD1
abundance: .
v_gene: TRBV6-5
j_gene: TRBJ2-7
len: 15
CDR3nt: TGTGCCAGCAGTTACAGGGACAGGGGGTTCCACGAGCAGTACTTC
CDR3aa: CASSYRDRGFHEQYF

d_gene: TRBD1
abundance: .
v_gene: TRBV19
j_gene: TRBJ1-6
len: 20
CDR3nt: TGTGCCAGTAGTATTCCTCCGGGACAGGGGGCTGTCCTCACACATTCACCCCTCCACTTT
CDR3aa: CASSIPPGQGAVLTHSPLHF

d_gene: .
abundance: .
v_gene: TRBV7-2
j_gene: TRBJ1-2
len: 15
CDR3nt: TGTGCCAGCAGCCCCGAAAGTCCCAGGGGTGGGGGCTACACCTTC
CDR3aa: CASSPESPRGGGYTF

d_gene: .
abundance: .
v_gene: TRBV28
j_gene: TRBJ1-4
len: 19
CDR3nt: TGTGCCAGCGTGAAAAGGGACTCCCGGCCGGGACCCAGGAATGAAAAACTGTTTTTT
CDR3aa: CASVKRDSRPGPRNEKLFF

d_gene: .
abundance: .
v_gene: TRBV25-1
j_gene: TRBJ2-7
len: 14
CDR3nt: TGTGCCAGCAGTGAGCCAGGGGAATACTACGAGCAGTACTTC
CDR3aa: CASSEPGEYYEQYF

d_gene: .
abundance: few
v_gene: TRBV4-1
j_gene: TRBJ2-3
len: 18
CDR3nt: TGCGCCAGCAGCCAGAGAGAACTAGCCCAACTTAGCACAGATACGCAGTATTTT
CDR3aa: CASSQRELAQLSTDTQYF

d_gene: .
abundance: .
v_gene: TRBV2
j_gene: TRBJ2-3
len: 16
CDR3nt: TGTGCCAGCAGTCCAACTAGCTTGACTAGCACAGATACGCAGTATTTT
CDR3aa: CASSPTSLTSTDTQYF

d_gene: TRBD1
abundance: .
v_gene: TRBV5-1
j_gene: TRBJ2-5
len: 16
CDR3nt: TGCGCCAGCAGCTTGGGCTCCCTGACAGGGGAAGGGACCCAGTACTTC
CDR3aa: CASSLGSLTGEGTQYF

d_gene: .
abundance: .
v_gene: TRBV25-1
j_gene: TRBJ1-2
len: 14
CDR3nt: TGTGCCAGCAGTGACCCGTGGGGGGGCAATGGCTACACCTTC
CDR3aa: CASSDPWGGNGYTF

d_gene: .
abundance: .
v_gene: TRBV15
j_gene: TRBJ2-2
len: 16
CDR3nt: TGTGCCACCAGCACCCTATACCAGCAGGGGTCCGGGGAGCTGTTTTTT
CDR3aa: CATSTLYQQGSGELFF

d_gene: .
abundance: .
v_gene: TRBV7-9
j_gene: TRBJ2-5
len: 14
CDR3nt: TGTGCCAGCAGCTTAGCCCTAGCAGCAGAGACCCAGTACTTC
CDR3aa: CASSLALAAETQYF